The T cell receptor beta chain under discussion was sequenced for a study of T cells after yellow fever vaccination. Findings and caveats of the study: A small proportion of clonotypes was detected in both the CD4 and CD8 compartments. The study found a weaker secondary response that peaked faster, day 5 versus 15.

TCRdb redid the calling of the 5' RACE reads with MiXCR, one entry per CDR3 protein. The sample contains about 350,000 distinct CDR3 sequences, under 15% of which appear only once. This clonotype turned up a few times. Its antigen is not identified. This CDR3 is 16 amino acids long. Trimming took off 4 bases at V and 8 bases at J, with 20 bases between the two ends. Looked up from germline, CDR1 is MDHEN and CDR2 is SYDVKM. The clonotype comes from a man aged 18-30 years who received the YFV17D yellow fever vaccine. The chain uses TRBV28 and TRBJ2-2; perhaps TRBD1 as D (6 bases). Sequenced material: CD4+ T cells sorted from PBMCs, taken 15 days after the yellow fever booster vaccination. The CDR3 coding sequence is TGTGCCAGCAGTTCGGGCCCCCGGACAGTTGAGGGGGAGCTGTTTTTT. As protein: CASSSGPRTVEGELFF.